These 21 T cell receptor beta chains originate from one sample sequenced in a study of cytomegalovirus exposure and HLA in healthy donors. The study ran its PCR with 60 Vbeta and 13 Jbeta primers. Sequencing used immunoSEQ multiplex PCR; TCRdb keeps in-frame clones, though not all of them. Here the sample table reports fewer than 35,000 clones. Sequencing used PBMCs. These receptors all stem from a female donor in good health and CMV-seronegative.

The chain links TRBV6-1 to TRBJ1-1; TRBD1 aligns across 7 bases. V gave up 0 bases and J gave up 6 bases; unmatched junction bases: 7. The CDR3 has 15 amino acids. Germline loops: CDR1 MNHNS, CDR2 SASEGT. The CDR3 sequence is CASSEAETGAAEAFF. CDR3 nucleotide sequence: TGTGCCAGCAGTGAAGCGGAAACAGGGGCGGCTGAAGCTTTCTTT.

The V gene is TRBV5-1, the J gene TRBJ2-1; 9 nucleotides align to TRBD2. Germline V CDR1 and CDR2: SGHRS, YFSETQ. This CDR3 spans 15 amino acids. The J segment lost 8 bases and the V segment lost 1 base, leaving 7 bases of the junction unmatched. In nucleotides, the CDR3 is TGCGCCAGCAGCTTGCAAGCGGGGGGACGCTATGAGCAGTTCTTC. This gives the protein CASSLQAGGRYEQFF.

This chain uses TRBV7-6 with TRBJ1-4; D gene uncertain. Trimming pared 1 base from V and 3 bases from J, leaving 3 bases between. CDR3 size: 13 residues. Germline-derived CDR1 and CDR2 are SGHVS and FNYEAQ. CDR3 protein: CASSLGANEKLFF. The CDR3 DNA is TGTGCCAGCAGCTTAGGAGCTAATGAAAAACTGTTTTTT.

The chain couples TRBV7-2 to TRBJ1-2, with D unresolved. The V gene lost 3 bases and the J gene lost 5 bases, with 16 bases spanning the gap. The CDR3 sequence is 15 residues long. The germline gives CDR1 SGHTA, CDR2 FQGNSA. The chain's CDR3 is CASSFNGVRRYGYTF. CDR3 in DNA: TGTGCCAGCAGCTTTAATGGAGTTCGGCGATATGGCTACACCTTC.

The chain has TRBV27 and TRBJ1-1; no reliable D call. V shed 3 bases and J shed 1 base, with 9 bases lying between them. CDR1 MNHEY and CDR2 SMNVEV come from the germline V gene (reference sequence). The CDR3 consists of 14 residues. As DNA, the CDR3 is TGTGCCAGCAGTTTTTGGGCTTCGAACACTGAAGCTTTCTTT. It encodes CASSFWASNTEAFF.

V gene TRBV25-1 combines with J gene TRBJ1-2; D uncertain. Trimming took 7 bases from V and 4 from J, leaving 10 bases between them. The V gene's germline CDR1 is MGHDK and CDR2 SYGVNS. This CDR3 spans 12 amino acids. The CDR3 reads CASTTDFYGYTF. As DNA, the CDR3 is TGTGCCAGCACAACAGATTTCTATGGCTACACCTTC.

V and J are TRBV5-1 and TRBJ1-1; the D gene is possibly TRBD1 (6 bases). The CDR3 has 15 amino acids. Trimming shortened V by 0 bases and J by 2 bases, and 11 bases separated the two germline ends. Germline V gives CDR1 SGHRS, CDR2 YFSETQ. The CDR3 region has the DNA TGCGCCAGCAGCTTGGGGGACAACATAAACACTGAAGCTTTCTTT. It specifies CASSLGDNINTEAFF.

The J gene is TRBJ1-6, the V gene TRBV9; D ambiguous. CDR3 length equals 12 residues. V shed 3 bases and J shed 8 bases, with 6 bases lying between them. Germline V CDR1 and CDR2: SGDLS, YYNGEE. The CDR3 region is CASSGDDSPLHF. The CDR3 DNA follows: TGTGCCAGCAGCGGAGATGATTCACCCCTCCACTTT.

The chain combines TRBV5-8 with TRBJ1-3; D possibly corresponds to TRBD1 (6 bases). Trimming took off 0 bases at V and 7 bases at J, with 11 bases between the two ends. Germline values: CDR1 SGHTS, CDR2 YDEGEE. This CDR3 is built from 14 residues. CDR3 sequence reads: CASSLVARGNTIYF. The DNA for the CDR3 is TGTGCCAGCAGCTTGGTCGCCAGGGGCAACACCATATATTTT. The full variable domain, completed using reference TRBV5-8 and TRBJ1-3, is EAGVTQSPTHLIKTRGQQATLRCSPISGHTSVYWYQQALGLGLQFLLWYDEGEERNRGNFPPRFSGRQFPNYSSELNVNALELEDSALYLCASSLVARGNTIYFGEGSWLTVV.

V and J are TRBV5-1 and TRBJ1-2, with D perhaps TRBD1 (6 bases). Trimming removed 4 bases at V and 2 bases at J, with 24 bases between. The length of the CDR3 is 18 residues. CDR1 SGHRS and CDR2 YFSETQ come from the germline V gene. CDR3 sequence (DNA): TGCGCCAGCAGCGTTAGGATCTGGACAGAGGGGACCAACTATGGCTACACCTTC. Translated, it gives CASSVRIWTEGTNYGYTF.

The gene calls are TRBV4-2 and TRBJ2-2; 10 bases line up with TRBD2. CDR1 is LGHNA and CDR2 is YNFKEQ in the germline V gene. Germline trimming cut 1 base from V and 8 bases from J; bases unmatched to any gene: 10. The CDR3 covers 17 residues. The CDR3, as DNA: TGTGCCAGCAGCCAAGCTGGACTAGCGGAGTATGGTGGGGAGCTGTTTTTT. It yields the protein CASSQAGLAEYGGELFF.

The rearrangement joins TRBV19 to TRBJ1-2; D is unresolved. Germline CDR1 LNHDA, CDR2 SQIVND (reference sequence). The V and J ends lost 10 bases and 11 bases respectively, with 23 bases between them. This CDR3 has 13 residues. CDR3 amino acids: CATKVDQSRPYTF. In DNA, the CDR3 is TGTGCCACCAAAGTCGATCAGTCGAGGCCTTACACCTTC.

The chain combines TRBV7-8 with TRBJ2-7; D ambiguous. Germline values: CDR1 SGHVS, CDR2 FQNEAQ. This CDR3 contains 12 residues. The V end was cut by 2 bases, the J end by 6 bases, with 8 bases between. CDR3: CASSLISVEQYF. CDR3 DNA sequence: TGTGCCAGCAGCTTAATATCTGTCGAGCAGTACTTC.

The V call is TRBV2, the J call TRBJ1-1; 9 bases fit TRBD1. This CDR3 is 15 amino acids long. Germline V lookup: CDR1 SNHLY, CDR2 FYNNEI. V gave up 3 bases and J gave up 4 bases; unmatched junction bases: 6. The DNA for the CDR3 is TGTGCCAGCAGTGACGGGACAGGGTGGGGCACTGAAGCTTTCTTT. Protein product: CASSDGTGWGTEAFF.

This sequence joins TRBV6-6 and TRBJ1-1; weak D call: TRBD1 (5 bases). Trimming left V 5 bases short and J 0 bases short, with 10 bases between. Germline V lookup: CDR1 MNHNY, CDR2 SVGAGI (reference sequence). CDR3 length equals 14 residues. CDR3 sequence (DNA): TGTGCCAGCAGTCGACAGAATATGAACACTGAAGCTTTCTTT. It encodes CASSRQNMNTEAFF.

The V and J genes are TRBV19 and TRBJ2-7; 8 nucleotides match TRBD1. V lost 5 bases to trimming and J lost 7 bases; unmatched junction nucleotides: 10. CDR1 is LNHDA, CDR2 SQIVND, per germline (reference sequence). The CDR3 is 14 amino acids. The CDR3 region is CASSFGTGAREQYF. The CDR3 DNA sequence: TGTGCCAGTAGTTTTGGGACAGGCGCTCGGGAGCAGTACTTC.

V usage is TRBV28 and J usage is TRBJ1-4; D is ambiguous. CDR1 and CDR2 (germline): MDHEN, SYDVKM. The CDR3 is 14 residues long. V gave up 5 bases and J gave up 4 bases, with 11 bases separating them. This CDR3 is CASSTRSLNEKLFF. In nucleotides, the CDR3 is TGTGCCAGCAGTACACGGAGCCTTAATGAAAAACTGTTTTTT.

J is TRBJ1-3 and V is TRBV6-1; weak D call: TRBD1 (5 bases). Trimming removed 8 bases at V and 0 bases at J, with 14 bases between. The CDR3 is made up of 15 amino acids. Germline loops: CDR1 MNHNS, CDR2 SASEGT. The CDR3 is CASRDSSSSGNTIYF. The CDR3 DNA sequence: TGTGCCAGCCGGGACTCCTCGAGCTCTGGAAACACCATATATTTT.

V gene TRBV7-2 combines with J gene TRBJ2-1; the D is unclear. V lost 1 base, J lost 5 bases, and 12 bases lay in between. The V gene's germline CDR1 is SGHTA and CDR2 FQGNSA. CDR3 length equals 15 residues. CDR3 loop: CASSLDGFRNNEQFF. CDR3 nucleotides: TGTGCCAGCAGCTTAGACGGGTTTAGGAACAATGAGCAGTTCTTC.

The chain is built from TRBV7-2 and TRBJ2-2; maybe TRBD2 (5 bases). This CDR3 has 16 residues. Trimming stripped 1 base from V and 6 bases from J, with 15 bases between. Germline loops: CDR1 SGHTA, CDR2 FQGNSA. For the CDR3, the DNA is TGTGCCAGCAGCTTAGTTGGCGGGTCCTATTCCGGGGAGCTGTTTTTT. This codes for CASSLVGGSYSGELFF.

The DNA for the CDR3 is TGTGCCAGTACAGGATTGAACACTGAAGCTTTCTTT. Residues: CASTGLNTEAFF. The chain uses TRBV19 and TRBJ1-1; the D is unclear. The CDR3 has 12 amino acids. V was pared by 7 bases and J by 0 bases, with 6 bases between. Germline V gene lookup returns CDR1 LNHDA and CDR2 SQIVND (reference sequence).